The present TCR beta chain was sequenced within a study of blood T cells in healthy people across ages. Then a second PCR, running roughly 7 to 11 cycles, was carried out with a sample-barcoded 5' primer and a J-beta primer mix. TCRdb independently ran MiXCR on the 5' RACE reads; one entry per CDR3 protein. The data show 750,000 to 950,000 distinct CDR3 sequences, with 25% to 35% seen just once and approximately 10% held by the top ten. With respect to this clonotype: This clone may be a read error of a much larger clone one base away.

Trimming removed 6 bases from V and 8 bases from J; junction bases left unmatched: 10. The germline gives CDR1 MNHEY, CDR2 SVGAGI. This CDR3 contains 15 residues. These same records also appear under a second study, on T cells of mothers and their children. Per that paper: Each child contributed 2.5 million to 3.5 million TCR beta CDR3 reads, while each mother contributed over 8 million.

This chain links TRBV6-5 with TRBJ1-2; 12 bases match TRBD1. The sample comprised blood. This sequence was found in a woman in her thirties or forties in good health. CDR3 nucleotides: TGTGCCAGCAGGGAGTCGGGACAGGGGGCGTTAGGCTACACCTTC. This gives the protein CASRESGQGALGYTF.